This T cell receptor (beta chain) appears in the sequencing data of a study of blood T cell repertoires in COVID-19. As for the study in general: COVID-19 samples collected from the United States, Italy and Spain covered acute and convalescent phases. Nucleic acid was either cDNA or gDNA, and it came from T cells, B-cell-depleted T cells, or PBMCs.

Per the study methods: Estimates of nucleated cell counts were drawn from the amplification of reference gene primers. Using immunoSEQ multiplex PCR, the repertoire was profiled, and TCRdb retains in-frame clones only, with some absent. V, J and clone size reflect that table, while D and trimming were determined from the DNA. The sample lists over 250,000 clones; 70% to 90% were seen once. This clone was recorded only once. This sequence originates from a woman aged 70 to 79 with acute or convalescent COVID-19. The sample comprised peripheral blood.

CDR3 nucleotide sequence: TGCGCCAGCAGCTTGGAGAGAGCCGGCGGCTATGGCTACACCTTC. Translated: CASSLERAGGYGYTF. The V gene is TRBV5-1, the J gene TRBJ1-2; D unclear. Germline CDR1 reads SGHRS; CDR2 reads YFSETQ. CDR3 size: 15 residues. The V gene lost 0 bases and the J gene lost 4 bases, with 13 bases spanning the gap.